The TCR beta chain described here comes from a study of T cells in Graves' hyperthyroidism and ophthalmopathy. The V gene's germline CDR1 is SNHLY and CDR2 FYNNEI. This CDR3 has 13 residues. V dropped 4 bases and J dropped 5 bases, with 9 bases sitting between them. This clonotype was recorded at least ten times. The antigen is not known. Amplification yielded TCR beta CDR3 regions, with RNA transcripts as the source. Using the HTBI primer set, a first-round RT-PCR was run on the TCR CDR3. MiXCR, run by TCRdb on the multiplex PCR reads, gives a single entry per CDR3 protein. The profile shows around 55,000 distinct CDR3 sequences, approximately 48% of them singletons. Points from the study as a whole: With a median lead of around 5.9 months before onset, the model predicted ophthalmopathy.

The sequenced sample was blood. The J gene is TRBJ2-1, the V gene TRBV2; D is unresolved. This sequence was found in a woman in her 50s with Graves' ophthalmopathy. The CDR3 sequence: CASSVGLNNEQFF. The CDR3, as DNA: TGTGCCAGCAGTGTGGGCCTAAACAATGAGCAGTTCTTC. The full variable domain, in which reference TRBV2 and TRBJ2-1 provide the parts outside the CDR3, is EPEVTQTPSHQVTQMGQEVILRCVPISNHLYFYWYRQILGQKVEFLVSFYNNEISEKSEIFDDQFSVERPDGSNFTLKIRSTKLEDSAMYFCASSVGLNNEQFFGPGTRLTVL.